This T cell receptor beta chain was recorded in a study of CD8+ T cells in alopecia areata. Study summary: Treatment ran 6 to 18 months, with 6 months of follow-up afterward.

Overall study results and limits: Mouse data revealed clearer TCR sharing than patient data did, a gap possibly tied to HLA.

Sequencing used cDNA as its template, made by extracting RNA and reverse transcribing it. Some clones are missing from TCRdb's copy, which holds only in-frame ones; the method was immunoSEQ multiplex PCR. Here the sample spans about 200,000 clones, around 62% being singletons. CDR1 and CDR2 from the germline V gene are GTSNPN and SVGIG (reference sequence). There are 13 residues in the CDR3. V was pared by 2 bases and J by 6 bases, with 4 bases of the junction left unmatched. Turning to this clone: Its antigen remains unidentified.

Collected material from alopecia areata patients comprised lesional scalp punch biopsies and peripheral blood. The sorting of PBMCs gave CD4+ and CD8+ T cells. This sequence originates from a human donor with alopecia areata. Here the sequenced sample was CD4+ T cells sorted from blood, taken at week 0. The J gene is TRBJ2-4, the V gene TRBV30; 7 bases fit TRBD2. The CDR3 DNA reads as TGTGCCTGGAGTCCCTGGGAGGGAAACATTCAGTACTTC. This encodes CAWSPWEGNIQYF.